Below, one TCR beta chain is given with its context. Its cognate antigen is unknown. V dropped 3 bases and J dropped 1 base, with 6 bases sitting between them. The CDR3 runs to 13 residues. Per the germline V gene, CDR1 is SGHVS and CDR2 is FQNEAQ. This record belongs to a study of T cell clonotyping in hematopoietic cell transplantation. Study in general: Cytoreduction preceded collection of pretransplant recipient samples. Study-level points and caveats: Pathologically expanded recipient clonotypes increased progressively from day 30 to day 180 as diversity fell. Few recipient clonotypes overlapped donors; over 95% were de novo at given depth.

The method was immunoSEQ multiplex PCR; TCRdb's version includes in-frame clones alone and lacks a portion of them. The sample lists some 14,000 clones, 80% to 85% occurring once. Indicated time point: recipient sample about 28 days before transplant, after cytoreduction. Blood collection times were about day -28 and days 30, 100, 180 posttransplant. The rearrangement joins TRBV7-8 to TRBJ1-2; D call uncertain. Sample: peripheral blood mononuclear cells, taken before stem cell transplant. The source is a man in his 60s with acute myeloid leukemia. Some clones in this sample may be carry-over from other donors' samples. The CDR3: CASSFENNYGYTF. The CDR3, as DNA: TGTGCCAGCAGCTTTGAAAATAACTATGGCTACACCTTC.